One sample yielded the 7 T cell receptor beta chains listed below, sequenced in a study of long-term antiretroviral therapy in people with HIV. Samples were assayed with immunoSEQ v3.0 at survey level. The repertoire was sequenced with immunoSEQ multiplex PCR; TCRdb's copy has only in-frame clones and lacks some. The table records around 16,000 clones, 77% of them present only once. The sequencing used unsorted PBMCs, collected 2.1 years after starting antiretroviral therapy. The receptor source for this set is a man in his forties with HIV.

By frequency in the sample, this clone is medium-sized. The chain employs TRBV19 and TRBJ1-2; D is unresolved. The V and J ends lost 1 base and 3 bases respectively, with 15 bases between them. Per germline, CDR1 LNHDA and CDR2 SQIVND (reference sequence). This CDR3 contains 16 residues. The CDR3 loop is CASSIVPTDFDYGYTF. CDR3 nucleotide sequence: TGTGCCAGTAGTATAGTACCCACGGATTTCGACTATGGCTACACCTTC.

This sequence joins TRBV29-1 and TRBJ2-5; tentative D call: TRBD1 (5 bases). Between the trimmed V and J ends, which lost 7 bases and 5 bases, there was a span of 14 bases. The CDR3 has 12 residues. In germline, CDR1 is SQVTM, CDR2 ANQGSEA. CDR3 sequence reads: CSGGPGRETQYF. Here the CDR3 DNA reads TGCAGCGGTGGGCCAGGGCGTGAGACCCAGTACTTC.

This chain joins TRBV12-5 and TRBJ1-5, with 7 bases that match TRBD1. V shed 2 bases and J 11 bases; nucleotides not matched to a gene: 3. Germline loops: CDR1 LGHNT, CDR2 FRNRAP. There are 12 residues in the CDR3. The CDR3 here is CASGLPQGSQHF. CDR3 bases: TGTGCTAGTGGTTTGCCACAGGGGTCCCAGCATTTT.

The chain recombines TRBV12-5 with TRBJ1-2, with no clear D. Germline CDR1 and CDR2: LGHNT and FRNRAP. V shed 0 bases and J shed 4 bases, with 9 bases lying between them. The CDR3 has 14 amino acids. DNA for the CDR3: TGTGCTAGTGGTTTGGTACAGACAATCTATGGCTACACCTTC. This translates into CASGLVQTIYGYTF. Combining the CDR3 with reference TRBV12-5 and TRBJ1-2 gives the whole variable domain DARVTQTPRHKVTEMGQEVTMRCQPILGHNTVFWYRQTMMQGLELLAYFRNRAPLDDSGMPKDRFSAEMPDATLATLKIQPSEPRDSAVYFCASGLVQTIYGYTFGSGTRLTVV.

V is TRBV2 and J is TRBJ2-2, with TRBD2 matching over 8 bases. The germline gives CDR1 SNHLY, CDR2 FYNNEI. The length of the CDR3 is 16 residues. V shed 4 bases and J 2 bases; nucleotides not matched to a gene: 6. Here the CDR3 DNA reads TGTGCCAGCAGTGTGGTCGGGGGGGCCAACACCGGGGAGCTGTTTTTT. The encoded protein is CASSVVGGANTGELFF.

The genes are TRBV11-2 and TRBJ2-7; 8 bases map to TRBD1. CDR1 is SGHAT, CDR2 FQNNGV, per germline. This CDR3 has 13 amino acids. Trimming cost V 4 bases and J 4 bases; bases outside gene matches: 3. The CDR3 loop is CASSWGQAYEQYF. CDR3 coding DNA: TGTGCCAGCAGCTGGGGACAGGCGTACGAGCAGTACTTC. Variable domain in full (rest from reference TRBV11-2 and TRBJ2-7): EAGVAQSPRYKIIEKRQSVAFWCNPISGHATLYWYQQILGQGPKLLIQFQNNGVVDDSQLPKDRFSAERLKGVDSTLKIQPAKLEDSAVYLCASSWGQAYEQYFGPGTRLTVT.

The chain uses TRBV14 and TRBJ1-2; D may be TRBD1 (5 bases). The CDR3 spans 15 residues. Between the trimmed V and J ends, which lost 4 bases and 4 bases, there was a span of 16 bases. Germline-derived CDR1 and CDR2 are SGHDN and FVKESK. CDR3 amino acids: CASSPLLGRGYGYTF. The CDR3 DNA reads TGTGCCAGCAGCCCCCTCCTCGGGAGGGGCTATGGCTACACCTTC.